These 19 T cell receptor beta chains originate from one sample sequenced in a study of Ad26.COV2.S vaccination and SARS-CoV-2 variants. Assay: immunoSEQ multiplex PCR; the TCRdb copy retains only in-frame clones and omits some. The sample has 300,000 to 350,000 clones; about 88% are singletons. As to treatment: some 20 received Ad26.COV2.S at low or high dose, single or two shots; about 5 received placebo; per-sample allocation not given. It was on day 63 after the first vaccine or placebo injection that samples were taken. Sequences were derived from peripheral blood, sampled in a trial of Ad26.COV2.S vaccine versus placebo. The receptors originated from a person between 18 and 60 years old who received the Ad26.COV2.S COVID-19 vaccine or a placebo.

V gene TRBV6-2 or TRBV6-3 combines with J gene TRBJ1-6, with TRBD1 identical over 11 bases. V trimming: 2 bases; J trimming: 9 bases; junction bases outside the gene matches: 6. Germline CDR1 is MNHEY and CDR2 is SVGEGT. CDR3 size: 16 residues. For the CDR3, the DNA is TGTGCCAGCAGTTACCCGGGACAGGGGGAATCTTCACCCCTCCACTTT. Residues: CASSYPGQGESSPLHF.

The chain combines TRBV19 with TRBJ2-1; 8 bases are shared with TRBD2. This CDR3 spans 17 amino acids. The junction had 8 bases not matched to a gene; V was cut back by 1 base and J by 3 bases. Germline CDR1 and CDR2: LNHDA and SQIVND (reference sequence). The CDR3 region is CASSIVLLAEIYNEQFF. CDR3 DNA: TGTGCCAGTAGTATAGTCTTACTAGCGGAGATCTACAATGAGCAGTTCTTC.

The rearrangement uses TRBV5-1 and TRBJ2-2, with D uncertain. The CDR3 sequence is 15 residues long. Germline V gene lookup returns CDR1 SGHRS and CDR2 YFSETQ. V gave up 0 bases and J gave up 3 bases, with 9 bases separating them. The CDR3 loop reads CASSLGRWDTGELFF. CDR3 DNA sequence: TGCGCCAGCAGCTTGGGGCGGTGGGACACCGGGGAGCTGTTTTTT.

This chain links TRBV19 with TRBJ1-2; D is uncertain. The CDR3 is 11 residues long. V dropped 7 bases and J dropped 0 bases, with 3 bases sitting between them. CDR1 and CDR2 (germline): LNHDA, SQIVND (reference sequence). CDR3 in amino acids: CASMTNYGYTF. DNA of the CDR3: TGTGCCAGTATGACTAACTATGGCTACACCTTC.

V is TRBV4-3 and J is TRBJ1-2; D not certain. Germline CDR1 and CDR2: LGHNA and YSLEER. CDR3 size: 13 residues. The ends were cut back, 4 bases at V and 8 bases at J, with 14 bases in the middle. The CDR3 sequence is CASSLGVGGGYTF. The DNA of the CDR3 is TGCGCCAGCAGCCTAGGCGTGGGAGGAGGCTACACCTTC.

CDR3 protein: CASSLWGVAEAFF. DNA for the CDR3: TGTGCCAGCAGTTTATGGGGGGTCGCTGAAGCTTTCTTT. The J gene is TRBJ1-1, the V gene TRBV27, with a weak D call TRBD1 (5 bases). Per the germline V gene, CDR1 is MNHEY and CDR2 is SMNVEV (reference sequence). The CDR3 extends over 13 amino acids. The V gene lost 1 base and the J gene lost 6 bases, with 9 bases spanning the gap.

A single count supports this clone. The rearrangement links TRBV29-1 to TRBJ2-7; 8 nucleotides agree with TRBD1. This CDR3 is built from 12 residues. The germline V gene encodes CDR1 SQVTM and CDR2 ANQGSEA. The junction had 6 bases not matched to a gene; V was cut back by 7 bases and J by 4 bases. The CDR3 region is CSAGTGGYEQYF. DNA for the CDR3: TGCAGCGCCGGGACAGGAGGGTACGAGCAGTACTTC.

The V gene is TRBV11-2, the J gene TRBJ2-3; 8 positions agree with TRBD2. The CDR3 runs to 13 residues. After removal of 3 bases from V and 5 bases from J, the junction contained 1 base not matched to a gene. The germline V gene has CDR1 SGHAT and CDR2 FQNNGV. CDR3 bases: TGTGCCAGCAGCTTCAGCGGGGGAGATACGCAGTATTTT. Protein: CASSFSGGDTQYF.

This rearrangement joins TRBV6-2 or TRBV6-3 to TRBJ1-1, with unresolved D. This CDR3 region has 12 residues. The V end lost 5 bases, the J end lost 5 bases, and 9 bases lay between the germline ends. Germline V gene sequence: CDR1 MNHEY, CDR2 SVGEGT. The CDR3 spells CASSLRWTEAFF. CDR3 DNA: TGTGCCAGCAGTCTCCGATGGACTGAAGCTTTCTTT.

The DNA for the CDR3 is TGTGCCAGCTCACGACTTGACAGCGCCGGTGGAAACACCATATATTTT. Protein sequence: CASSRLDSAGGNTIYF. This chain joins TRBV18 and TRBJ1-3, with D possibly TRBD1 on 5 matching bases. Between the trimmed V and J ends, which lost 4 bases and 3 bases, there was a span of 16 bases. CDR1 is KGHSH, CDR2 LQKENI, per germline. The CDR3 length is 16 residues.

J is TRBJ1-3 and V is TRBV4-1, with unresolved D. Trimming shortened V by 1 base and J by 0 bases, and 10 bases separated the two germline ends. This CDR3 region has 16 residues. Per the germline V gene, CDR1 is MGHRA and CDR2 is YSYEKL. The CDR3 DNA reads TGCGCCAGCAGCCAAGGGGCCCACCTCTCTGGAAACACCATATATTTT. Protein sequence: CASSQGAHLSGNTIYF.

This clone has just one count. This chain joins TRBV18 and TRBJ1-4, with 7 bases fitting TRBD1. The V and J ends lost 2 bases and 0 bases, in that order; junction bases with no gene match: 3. This CDR3 is 16 amino acids long. Germline values: CDR1 KGHSH, CDR2 LQKENI. Here the CDR3 DNA reads TGTGCCAGCTCACCAGGGACAGTCACAACTAATGAAAAACTGTTTTTT. It specifies CASSPGTVTTNEKLFF.

The chain uses TRBV6-2 or TRBV6-3 and TRBJ2-1, with D unresolved. From germline, CDR1 is MNHEY and CDR2 SVGEGT. The CDR3 runs 13 residues. The ends were cut back, 2 bases at V and 2 bases at J, with 4 bases in the middle. The CDR3 region has the DNA TGTGCCAGCAGTTACGCCCCCTACAATGAGCAGTTCTTC. Translation: CASSYAPYNEQFF.

CDR3 coding DNA: TGTGCCAGCAGTCTTACATTATCTCGGGACGAGCAGTACTTC. Its protein is CASSLTLSRDEQYF. This rearrangement joins TRBV6-5 to TRBJ2-7; D is unclear. V gave up 5 bases and J gave up 5 bases, with 16 bases separating them. Germline CDR1 and CDR2: MNHEY and SVGAGI. The CDR3 is 14 residues long.

V is TRBV6-5 and J is TRBJ1-2; 8 nucleotides align to TRBD1. The trim removed 6 bases at V and 8 bases at J, leaving 8 bases unmatched. Germline CDR1 and CDR2: MNHEY and SVGAGI. This CDR3 contains 13 residues. The CDR3 coding sequence is TGTGCCAGCAGCCGACAGGGGCTGGGGGGCTACACCTTC. Encoded protein: CASSRQGLGGYTF.

The chain has TRBV6-2 or TRBV6-3 and TRBJ2-3; the D call may be TRBD1 or TRBD2 (5 bases each). In germline, CDR1 is MNHEY, CDR2 SVGEGT. V gave up 6 bases and J gave up 5 bases, with 18 bases separating them. The CDR3 consists of 15 residues. In DNA, the CDR3 is TGTGCCAGCAGCCAGGGTTCCCCACGGGGAGATACGCAGTATTTT. This gives the protein CASSQGSPRGDTQYF.

The rearrangement uses TRBV19 and TRBJ1-5, with a tentative D call TRBD1 (6 bases). Germline CDR1 is LNHDA and CDR2 is SQIVND (reference sequence). The CDR3 contains 15 residues. Trimming stripped 5 bases from V and 0 bases from J, with 11 bases between. The CDR3 DNA reads as TGTGCCAGTAGTCGGGACAACTATAGCAATCAGCCCCAGCATTTT. This sequence encodes CASSRDNYSNQPQHF.

The chain carries TRBV6-2 or TRBV6-3 and TRBJ2-7; 12 bases are shared with TRBD1. The CDR3 covers 16 residues. Per germline, CDR1 MNHEY and CDR2 SVGEGT. Trimming removed 3 bases from V and 0 bases from J; junction bases left unmatched: 3. The CDR3 region is CASSYEGQGASYEQYF. Here the CDR3 DNA reads TGTGCCAGCAGTTATGAGGGACAGGGGGCCTCCTACGAGCAGTACTTC.

The chain links TRBV10-3 to TRBJ1-1, with 8 positions matching TRBD1. Germline V lookup: CDR1 ENHRY, CDR2 SYGVKD. The V gene end was trimmed by 6 bases and the J gene end by 2 bases; junction bases not matched to a gene: 8. The CDR3 is 15 residues long. In nucleotides, the CDR3 is TGTGCCATCAGCCCCTCGACAGGGGCTAACACTGAAGCTTTCTTT. Protein sequence: CAISPSTGANTEAFF.